Listed below are T cell receptor beta chains from one sample, sequenced in a study of shared clonotypes between healthy human individuals. The method was immunoSEQ multiplex PCR; TCRdb's version includes in-frame clones alone and lacks a portion of them. This sample has millions of clones, with roughly 95% found just once. The sequencing input was naive CD4+ T cells sorted from blood. The receptors stem from a man aged 18 to 30 in good health. CDR3s include the opening cysteine and the closing phenylalanine or tryptophan. D genes are given only for firm matches. Expanded clones get a size class; other rows say once, few or many, or leave the size out.

clone_size	v_call	d_call	j_call	cdr3_nt	cdr3_aa
NA	TRBV7-9	NA	TRBJ2-5	TGTGCCAGCAGCTTTGGAGAGACCCAGTACTTC	CASSFGETQYF
NA	TRBV6-5	NA	TRBJ1-1	TGTGCCACCTCCCCGGGGGGCCGGACTGAAGCTTTCTTT	CATSPGGRTEAFF
NA	TRBV7-9	NA	TRBJ1-5	TGTGCCAGCAGCTTGTCAGCCAATCAGCCCCAGCATTTT	CASSLSANQPQHF
once	TRBV7-8	TRBD1	TRBJ1-5	TGTGCCAGCAGCGGGGACAGGGATCAGCCCCAGCATTTT	CASSGDRDQPQHF
once	TRBV11-2	NA	TRBJ1-6	TGTGCCAGCAGCCTCGCAGGGGCGGTTCCCCCCCTCCACTTT	CASSLAGAVPPLHF
NA	TRBV5-6	NA	TRBJ1-6	TGTGCCAGCAGCCCCCCGGAGGGAAGCTCCTATAATTCACCCCTCCACTTT	CASSPPEGSSYNSPLHF
NA	TRBV5-4	TRBD2	TRBJ2-1	TGTGCCAGCAGCGGCGGGACTAGCGGGTCGATAACTAATGAGCAGTTCTTC	CASSGGTSGSITNEQFF
NA	TRBV27	NA	TRBJ1-1	TGTGCCAGCAGTGCTGACGGGACGGCGTCCACTGAAGCTTTCTTT	CASSADGTASTEAFF
once	TRBV5-6	TRBD1	TRBJ2-3	TGTGCCAGCAGCTTGGGTCGGGACAGGATAGTTACGCAGTATTTT	CASSLGRDRIVTQYF
once	TRBV7-2	TRBD2	TRBJ2-2	TGTGCCAGCAGCTCCCTTTGGGGGGGTATCACCGGGGAGCTGTTTTTT	CASSSLWGGITGELFF
NA	TRBV2	TRBD2	TRBJ2-1	TGTGCCAGACCGGGGGGGAACAATGAGCAGTTCTTC	CARPGGNNEQFF
once	TRBV15	NA	TRBJ2-5	TGTGCCACCAGCAGAGATCGGGGGGACACGACCCAGTACTTC	CATSRDRGDTTQYF
NA	TRBV18	NA	TRBJ1-6	TGTGCCAGCTCAACGACAGTGTCGAATTCACCCCTCCACTTT	CASSTTVSNSPLHF
NA	TRBV7-9	TRBD2	TRBJ2-7	TGTGCCAGCAGCCCACAGGGCCCTAGCGGGACCTTCTACGAGCAGTACTTC	CASSPQGPSGTFYEQYF
NA	TRBV15	NA	TRBJ2-1	TGTGCCACCAGCAGTGAATGGGACTCTTCGATCTACAATGAGCAGTTCTTC	CATSSEWDSSIYNEQFF
NA	TRBV10-2	NA	TRBJ2-7	TGCGCCAGCAGTGGGCAGACCTACGAGCAGTACTTC	CASSGQTYEQYF
NA	TRBV11-3	NA	TRBJ2-7	TGTGCCAGCAGCTTAGTGGCAGGGTACGAGCAGTACTTC	CASSLVAGYEQYF
NA	TRBV10-1	TRBD1	TRBJ2-7	TGCGCCAGCAGTGCCCGTGGACAGGGTCCAAGCGAGCAGTACTTC	CASSARGQGPSEQYF
NA	TRBV6-6	NA	TRBJ2-3	TGTGCCAGCAGTTACCCTCCCCCTCAGTCAGATACGCAGTATTTT	CASSYPPPQSDTQYF
NA	TRBV2	NA	TRBJ1-1	TGTGCCAGCAAGGGTGGGAAGAACACTGAAGCTTTCTTT	CASKGGKNTEAFF
NA	TRBV5-1	TRBD2	TRBJ2-3	TGCGCCAGCAGGGTTGGGACTAGCGGAAACACAGATACGCAGTATTTT	CASRVGTSGNTDTQYF
NA	TRBV28	NA	TRBJ1-6	TGTGCCAGCAGGCAGAACGGACAGTCTGATTCACCCCTCCACTTT	CASRQNGQSDSPLHF
NA	TRBV6-1	TRBD2	TRBJ2-1	TGTGCCAGCAGTGAAGTAGGCGGGAGAGCCTACAATGAGCAGTTCTTC	CASSEVGGRAYNEQFF
NA	TRBV6-1	NA	TRBJ2-5	TGTGCCAGCAGCCATGAGACAACGGAGACCCAGTACTTC	CASSHETTETQYF
NA	TRBV6-4	TRBD1	TRBJ2-6	TGTGCCAGCATACAGCCCGGGACAGGGTATGGGGCCAACGTCCTGACTTTC	CASIQPGTGYGANVLTF
once	TRBV5-1	TRBD1	TRBJ2-3	TGCGCCAGCAGCTTCTCCGGGACAGGGGTGTACACAGATACGCAGTATTTT	CASSFSGTGVYTDTQYF
NA	TRBV18	NA	TRBJ1-1	TGTGCCAGCTCACCGGTCACGGGGTTCAGCACTGAAGCTTTCTTT	CASSPVTGFSTEAFF
NA	TRBV7-2	NA	TRBJ2-7	TGTGCCAGCAGCTTATTGGGCACAGGGACCGGTGCAGAACTGTACTTC	CASSLLGTGTGAELYF
NA	TRBV9	NA	TRBJ1-2	TGTGCCAGCAGCGTAGGCCCTTACTATGGCTACACCTTC	CASSVGPYYGYTF
NA	TRBV6-5	NA	TRBJ2-7	TGTGCCAGCAGTTACTCAGGGGACTACGAGCAGTACTTC	CASSYSGDYEQYF
NA	TRBV30	TRBD2	TRBJ2-3	TGTGCCTGGAGTGTTGGACTAGCGGGAGGGTCAGATACGCAGTATTTT	CAWSVGLAGGSDTQYF
NA	TRBV4-1	TRBD2	TRBJ2-3	TGCGCCAGCAGCCCCGGGGTAGCGGGAGGTCGGACAGATACGCAGTATTTT	CASSPGVAGGRTDTQYF
NA	TRBV7-9	NA	TRBJ1-1	TGTGCCAGCAGCTTACGCGCTCTTAAGTGGGGCCACACTGAAGCTTTCTTT	CASSLRALKWGHTEAFF
NA	TRBV19	TRBD2	TRBJ2-3	TGTGCCAGTAGTAGAAGGCCTAGCGGGTTAGCAGAAGATACGCAGTATTTT	CASSRRPSGLAEDTQYF
NA	TRBV9	NA	TRBJ1-4	TGTGCCAGCAGCCGGACAGTTACAAATGAAAAACTGTTTTTT	CASSRTVTNEKLFF
few	TRBV9	NA	TRBJ1-2	TGTGCCAGCAGCGAACAGGGTAATGGCTACACCTTC	CASSEQGNGYTF
NA	TRBV7-9	NA	TRBJ2-7	TGTGCCAGCAGCTTAGAAGGGGGACCATACGAGCAGTACTTC	CASSLEGGPYEQYF
NA	TRBV27	NA	TRBJ2-7	TGTGCCAGCAGTTTAGAGGGGGTTGGGACCTACGAGCAGTACTTC	CASSLEGVGTYEQYF
NA	TRBV18	NA	TRBJ1-3	TGTGCCAGCTCACCGGGACTCCAAGGCTCTGGAAACACCATATATTTT	CASSPGLQGSGNTIYF
once	TRBV18	TRBD1	TRBJ2-7	TGTGCCAGCTCACCGTTCGGACAGGGGGCCTACGAGCAGTACTTC	CASSPFGQGAYEQYF
NA	TRBV15	TRBD2	TRBJ2-3	TGTGCCACCAGCGGACCTAGCGGGGGGCATACGCAGTATTTT	CATSGPSGGHTQYF
NA	TRBV27	NA	TRBJ2-4	TGTGCCAGCAGCGAGCAGTGGAGGCCTGCTCTATCCATTCAGTACTTC	CASSEQWRPALSIQYF
NA	TRBV28	NA	TRBJ2-7	TGTGCCAGCAGTTTGAGCGGCCCCGCCTACGAGCAGTACTTC	CASSLSGPAYEQYF
NA	TRBV6-6	NA	TRBJ1-4	TGTGCCAGCAGTTTCCGGGACAATCAAAAACTGTTTTTT	CASSFRDNQKLFF